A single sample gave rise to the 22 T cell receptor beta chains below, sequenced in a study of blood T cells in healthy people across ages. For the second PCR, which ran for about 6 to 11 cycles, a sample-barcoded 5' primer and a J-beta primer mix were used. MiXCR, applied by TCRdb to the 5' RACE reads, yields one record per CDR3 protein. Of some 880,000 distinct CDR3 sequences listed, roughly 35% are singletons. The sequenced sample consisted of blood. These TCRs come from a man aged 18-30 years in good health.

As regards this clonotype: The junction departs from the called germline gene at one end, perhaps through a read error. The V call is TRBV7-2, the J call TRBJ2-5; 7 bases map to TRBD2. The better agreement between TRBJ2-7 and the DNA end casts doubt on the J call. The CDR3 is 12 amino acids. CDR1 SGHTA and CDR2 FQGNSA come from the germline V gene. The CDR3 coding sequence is TGTGTCAGCAGCTCCGGGACTACCGAGCAGTACTTC. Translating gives CVSSSGTTEQYF.

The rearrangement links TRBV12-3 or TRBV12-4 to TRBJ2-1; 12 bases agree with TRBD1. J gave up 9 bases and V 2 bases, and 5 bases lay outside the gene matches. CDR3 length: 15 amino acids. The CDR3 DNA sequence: TGTGCCAGCAGTTTACTGGGACAGGGGGCCAGTGAGCAGTTCTTC. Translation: CASSLLGQGASEQFF.

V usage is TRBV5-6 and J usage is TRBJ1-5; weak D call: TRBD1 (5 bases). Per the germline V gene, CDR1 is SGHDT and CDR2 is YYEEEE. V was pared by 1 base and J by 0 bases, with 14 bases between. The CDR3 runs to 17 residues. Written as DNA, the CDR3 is TGTGCCAGCAGCTTGTGGGGGGGAGCTTATAGCAATCAGCCCCAGCATTTT. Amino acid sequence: CASSLWGGAYSNQPQHF.

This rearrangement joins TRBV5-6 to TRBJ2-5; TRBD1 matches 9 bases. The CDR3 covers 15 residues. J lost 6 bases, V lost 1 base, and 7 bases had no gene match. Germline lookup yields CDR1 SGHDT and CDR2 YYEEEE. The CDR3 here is CASSLRTGELQTQYF. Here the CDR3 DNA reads TGTGCCAGCAGCTTGCGGACAGGGGAATTACAGACCCAGTACTTC.

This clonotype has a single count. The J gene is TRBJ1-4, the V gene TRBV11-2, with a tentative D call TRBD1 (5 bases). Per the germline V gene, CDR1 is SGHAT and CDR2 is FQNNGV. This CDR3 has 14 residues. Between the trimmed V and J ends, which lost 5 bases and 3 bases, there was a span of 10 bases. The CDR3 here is CASSKGRANEKLFF. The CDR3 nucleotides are TGTGCCAGCAGCAAGGGGAGAGCTAATGAAAAACTGTTTTTT.

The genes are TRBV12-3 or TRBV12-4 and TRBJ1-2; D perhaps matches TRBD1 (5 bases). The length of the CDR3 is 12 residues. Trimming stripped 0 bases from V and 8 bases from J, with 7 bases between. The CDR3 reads CASSLAWGGYTF. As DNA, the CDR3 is TGTGCCAGCAGTTTAGCGTGGGGCGGCTACACCTTC.

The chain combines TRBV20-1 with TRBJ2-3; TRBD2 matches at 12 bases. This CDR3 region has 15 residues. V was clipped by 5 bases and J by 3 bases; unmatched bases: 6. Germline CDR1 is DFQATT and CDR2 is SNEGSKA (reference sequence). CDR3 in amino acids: CSAGPTSGGTDTQYF. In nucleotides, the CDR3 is TGCAGTGCTGGACCGACTAGCGGGGGTACAGATACGCAGTATTTT.

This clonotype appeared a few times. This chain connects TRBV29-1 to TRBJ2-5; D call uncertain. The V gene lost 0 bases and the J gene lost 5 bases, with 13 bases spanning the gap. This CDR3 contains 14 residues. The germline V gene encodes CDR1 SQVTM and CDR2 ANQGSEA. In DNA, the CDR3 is TGCAGCGTTGAAGATCTGGCGGTCGAGGAGACCCAGTACTTC. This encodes CSVEDLAVEETQYF.

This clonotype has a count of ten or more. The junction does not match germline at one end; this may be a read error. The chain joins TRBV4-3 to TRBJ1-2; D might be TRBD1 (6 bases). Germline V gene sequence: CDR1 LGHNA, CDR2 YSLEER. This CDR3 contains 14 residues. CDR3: CASSQGQGSYGYTF. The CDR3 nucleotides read TGTGCCAGCAGCCAAGGGCAGGGGAGCTATGGCTACACCTTC.

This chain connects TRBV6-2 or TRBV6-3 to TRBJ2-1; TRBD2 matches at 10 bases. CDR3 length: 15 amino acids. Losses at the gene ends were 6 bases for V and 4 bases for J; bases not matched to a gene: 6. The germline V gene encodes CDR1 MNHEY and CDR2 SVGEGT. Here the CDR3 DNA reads TGTGCCAGCAGACTCAGCGGGGGGGGTTACAATGAGCAGTTCTTC. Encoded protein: CASRLSGGGYNEQFF.

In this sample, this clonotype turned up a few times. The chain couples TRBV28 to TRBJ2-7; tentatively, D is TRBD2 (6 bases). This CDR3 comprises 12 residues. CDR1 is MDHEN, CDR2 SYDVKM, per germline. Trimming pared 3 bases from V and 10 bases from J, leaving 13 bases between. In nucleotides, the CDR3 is TGTGCCAGCAGTTTGGAGGGTCCCCACCAGTACTTC. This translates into CASSLEGPHQYF.

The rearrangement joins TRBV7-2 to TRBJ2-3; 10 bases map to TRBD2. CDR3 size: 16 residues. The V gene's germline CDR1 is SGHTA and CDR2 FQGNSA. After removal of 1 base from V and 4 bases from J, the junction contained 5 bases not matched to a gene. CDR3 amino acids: CASSLGVAGGPDTQYF. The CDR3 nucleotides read TGTGCCAGCAGCTTAGGAGTAGCGGGAGGCCCAGATACGCAGTATTTT.

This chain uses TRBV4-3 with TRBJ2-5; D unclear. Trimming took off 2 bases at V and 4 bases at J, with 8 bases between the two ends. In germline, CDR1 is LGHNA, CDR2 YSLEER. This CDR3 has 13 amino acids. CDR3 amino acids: CASSQRSRETQYF. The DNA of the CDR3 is TGCGCCAGCAGCCAAAGGTCTCGAGAGACCCAGTACTTC.

The CDR3 bases are TGTGCCAGCTCACCGGGAAATGCGGATTCACCCCTCCACTTT. Translating it yields CASSPGNADSPLHF. The V and J genes are TRBV18 and TRBJ1-6; D remains ambiguous. Germline values: CDR1 KGHSH, CDR2 LQKENI. This CDR3 is built from 14 residues. Trimming removed 3 bases at V and 8 bases at J, with 11 bases between.

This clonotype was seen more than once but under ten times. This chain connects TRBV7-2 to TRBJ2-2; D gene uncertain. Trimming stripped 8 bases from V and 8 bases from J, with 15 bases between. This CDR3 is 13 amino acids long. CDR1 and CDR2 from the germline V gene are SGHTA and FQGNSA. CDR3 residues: CASQWPARGELFF. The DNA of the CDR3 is TGTGCCAGCCAGTGGCCCGCCCGGGGGGAGCTGTTTTTT.

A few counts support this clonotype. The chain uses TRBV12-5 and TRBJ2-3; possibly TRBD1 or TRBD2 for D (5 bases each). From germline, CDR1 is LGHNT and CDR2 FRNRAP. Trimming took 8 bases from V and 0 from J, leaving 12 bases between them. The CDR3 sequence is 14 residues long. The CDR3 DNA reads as TGTGCTAGTAGTATGAGGGGAAGCACAGATACGCAGTATTTT. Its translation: CASSMRGSTDTQYF.

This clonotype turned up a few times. CDR3 sequence reads: CATSGGAGYTF. CDR3 bases: TGTGCCACCAGCGGGGGGGCCGGCTACACCTTC. The rearrangement links TRBV15 to TRBJ1-2; TRBD1 might be the D (6 bases). The CDR3 sequence is 11 residues long. Trimming pared 5 bases from V and 8 bases from J, leaving 9 bases between. Germline lookup yields CDR1 LNHNV and CDR2 YYDKDF (reference sequence).

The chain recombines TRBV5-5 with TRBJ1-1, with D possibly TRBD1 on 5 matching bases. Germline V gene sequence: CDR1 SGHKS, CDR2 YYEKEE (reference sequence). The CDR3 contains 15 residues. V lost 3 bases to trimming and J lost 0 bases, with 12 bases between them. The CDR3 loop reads CASSSKTVMNTEAFF. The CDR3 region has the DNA TGTGCCAGCAGCTCTAAGACAGTGATGAACACTGAAGCTTTCTTT.

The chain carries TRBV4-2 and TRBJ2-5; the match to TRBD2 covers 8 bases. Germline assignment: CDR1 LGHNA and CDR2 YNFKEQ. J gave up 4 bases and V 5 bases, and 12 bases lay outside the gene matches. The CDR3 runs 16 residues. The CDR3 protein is CASSTSVASGGETQYF. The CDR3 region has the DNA TGTGCCAGCAGCACTTCCGTGGCGAGCGGGGGAGAGACCCAGTACTTC.

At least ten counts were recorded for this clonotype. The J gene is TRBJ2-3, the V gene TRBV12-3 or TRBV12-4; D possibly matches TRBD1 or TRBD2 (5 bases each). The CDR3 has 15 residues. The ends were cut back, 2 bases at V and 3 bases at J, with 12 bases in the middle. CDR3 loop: CASSLRGAGTDTQYF. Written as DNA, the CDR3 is TGTGCCAGCAGTTTAAGGGGAGCTGGGACAGATACGCAGTATTTT.

The CDR3 nucleotides are TGTGCCAGCAGCAAAGCGCGAGGGGAGCAGTACTTC. Its protein product is CASSKARGEQYF. The rearrangement uses TRBV21-1 and TRBJ2-4; the D segment call TRBD1 is taken from the table without a DNA check. TRBV21-1 is termed a pseudogene. This CDR3 is built from 12 residues.

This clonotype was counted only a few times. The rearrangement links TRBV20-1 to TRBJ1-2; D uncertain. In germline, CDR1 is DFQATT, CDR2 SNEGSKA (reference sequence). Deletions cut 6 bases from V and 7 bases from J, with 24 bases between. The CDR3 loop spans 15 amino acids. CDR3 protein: CSAENPRRSLFGYTF. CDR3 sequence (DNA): TGCAGTGCCGAAAACCCCCGGCGGTCACTATTTGGCTACACCTTC.